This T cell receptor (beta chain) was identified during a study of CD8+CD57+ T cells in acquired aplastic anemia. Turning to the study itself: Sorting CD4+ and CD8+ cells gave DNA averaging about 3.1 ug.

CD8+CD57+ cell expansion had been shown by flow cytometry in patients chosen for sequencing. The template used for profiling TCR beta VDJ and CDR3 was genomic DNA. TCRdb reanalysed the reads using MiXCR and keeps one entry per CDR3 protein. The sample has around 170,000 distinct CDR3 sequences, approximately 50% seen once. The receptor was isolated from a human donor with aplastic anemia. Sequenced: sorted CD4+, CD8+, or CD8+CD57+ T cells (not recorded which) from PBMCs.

The CDR3 protein is CASRAPVTGKVTPLHF. The CDR3 nucleotides are TGTGCCAGCAGGGCACCGGTAACAGGGAAGGTGACACCCCTCCACTTT. The chain couples TRBV25-1 to TRBJ1-6; D possibly corresponds to TRBD1 (6 bases). The germline CDR1 and CDR2 sequences are MGHDK and SYGVNS. Trimming left V 6 bases short and J 11 bases short, with 23 bases between. This CDR3 contains 16 residues.